A single sample gave rise to the 28 T cell receptor beta chains below, sequenced in a study of blood T cell repertoires in COVID-19. The repertoire was sequenced with immunoSEQ multiplex PCR; TCRdb's copy has only in-frame clones and lacks some. The sample shows 140,000 or so clones, over 70% of them seen only once. The specimen sequenced was peripheral blood. The origin of the receptors is a man between 60 and 75 years old with active or convalescent COVID-19.

The count of this clone is one. CDR3 sequence (DNA): TGTGCCAGCACCCCGACTAGTTCCAATGAGCAGTTCTTC. Translation: CASTPTSSNEQFF. The rearrangement uses TRBV5-4 and TRBJ2-1; possibly TRBD2 for D (6 bases). Germline lookup yields CDR1 SGHNT and CDR2 YYREEE (reference sequence). CDR3 size: 13 residues. V was pared by 6 bases and J by 6 bases, with 13 bases between. Combining the CDR3 with reference TRBV5-4 and TRBJ2-1 gives the whole variable domain ETGVTQSPTHLIKTRGQQVTLRCSSQSGHNTVSWYQQALGQGPQFIFQYYREEENGRGNFPPRFSGLQFPNYSSELNVNALELDDSALYLCASTPTSSNEQFFGPGTRLTVL.

This clone was seen once. The chain combines TRBV6-4 with TRBJ2-3; TRBD1 is a possible D gene (6 bases). V was trimmed by 2 bases and J by 1 base, leaving 10 bases between them. Germline CDR1 MRHNA, CDR2 SNTAGT. This CDR3 is built from 15 residues. The CDR3 DNA reads TGTGCCAGCAGTGACGAGGCAGGGGGCACAGATACGCAGTATTTT. It translates to CASSDEAGGTDTQYF.

The rearrangement links TRBV6-1 to TRBJ2-3; D is perhaps TRBD1 (5 bases). The CDR3 is made up of 15 amino acids. V was pared by 3 bases and J by 0 bases, with 10 bases between. Germline loops: CDR1 MNHNS, CDR2 SASEGT. The CDR3 DNA reads TGTGCCAGCAGTGAGACAGTTACTAGCACAGATACGCAGTATTTT. This translates into CASSETVTSTDTQYF.

The rearrangement uses TRBV6-2 or TRBV6-3 and TRBJ2-1, with TRBD2 identical over 14 bases. The length of the CDR3 is 18 residues. V lost 5 bases and J lost 3; bases outside the gene matches: 9. Germline-derived CDR1 and CDR2 are MNHEY and SVGEGT. The CDR3 sequence: CASSPPGLAGAGYNEQFF. As DNA, the CDR3 is TGTGCCAGCAGTCCCCCGGGACTAGCGGGAGCAGGCTACAATGAGCAGTTCTTC.

The rearrangement links TRBV7-2 to TRBJ2-3; tentative D call: TRBD1 (6 bases). This CDR3 comprises 17 residues. V lost 5 bases and J 4 bases, leaving 22 bases between the germline ends. Germline V gene lookup returns CDR1 SGHTA and CDR2 FQGNSA. CDR3: CASSKGWAGASADTQYF. The CDR3, as DNA: TGTGCCAGCAGCAAAGGCTGGGCAGGGGCTAGTGCAGATACGCAGTATTTT. Full variable domain (rest looked up from reference TRBV7-2 and TRBJ2-3): GAGVSQSPSNKVTEKGKDVELRCDPISGHTALYWYRQSLGQGLEFLIYFQGNSAPDKSGLPSDRFSAERTGGSVSTLTIQRTQQEDSAVYLCASSKGWAGASADTQYFGPGTRLTVL.

The chain has TRBV3-1 (or the pseudogene TRBV3-2) and TRBJ2-7; D not certain. The germline gives CDR1 LGHDT, CDR2 YNNKEL (reference sequence). Trimming stripped 1 base from V and 5 bases from J, with 6 bases between. The CDR3 covers 12 residues. For the CDR3, the DNA is TGTGCCAGCAGCCAAGGGCCCCACGAGCAGTACTTC. Amino acid sequence: CASSQGPHEQYF.

J is TRBJ2-6 and V is TRBV6-6, with no clear D. Trimming pared 5 bases from V and 3 bases from J, leaving 5 bases between. Germline V gene lookup returns CDR1 MNHNY and CDR2 SVGAGI (reference sequence). CDR3 length: 13 residues. The CDR3, as DNA: TGTGCCAGCAGTGCGAATGGGGCCAACGTCCTGACTTTC. Its translation: CASSANGANVLTF.

V usage is TRBV10-3 and J usage is TRBJ1-2, with 9 positions matching TRBD1. This CDR3 is 15 amino acids long. Trimming at V came to 2 bases and at J to 4 bases, leaving 5 bases not matched to a gene. The germline gives CDR1 ENHRY, CDR2 SYGVKD. The CDR3 protein is CAISEKGQGIYGYTF. DNA of the CDR3: TGTGCCATCAGTGAGAAGGGACAGGGTATCTATGGCTACACCTTC.

The rearrangement joins TRBV7-2 to TRBJ2-7, with 8 bases fitting TRBD2. Losses at the gene ends were 9 bases for V and 0 bases for J; bases not matched to a gene: 7. The CDR3 totals 14 residues. Per germline, CDR1 SGHTA and CDR2 FQGNSA. This CDR3 reads CASLAGLSSYEQYF. CDR3 nucleotides: TGTGCCAGTTTAGCGGGGCTTTCCTCCTACGAGCAGTACTTC.

The chain links TRBV3-1 (or the pseudogene TRBV3-2) to TRBJ2-7, with no clear D. V was pared by 0 bases and J by 2 bases, with 11 bases between. Germline V gives CDR1 LGHDT, CDR2 YNNKEL (reference sequence). The length of the CDR3 is 15 residues. CDR3 residues: CASSQDLPTAYEQYF. The CDR3 DNA follows: TGTGCCAGCAGCCAAGACCTACCTACAGCCTACGAGCAGTACTTC.

This clone has a single count. The rearrangement links TRBV6-1 to TRBJ2-7, with TRBD1 identical over 8 bases. V lost 4 bases, J lost 6 bases, and 20 bases stayed unmatched. CDR1 is MNHNS, CDR2 SASEGT, per germline. This CDR3 spans 18 amino acids. The CDR3 bases are TGTGCCAGCAGTGGAGGACAGGGTGGGGTTTTTCGCCAGGTCGAGCAGTACTTC. It codes for CASSGGQGGVFRQVEQYF.

The gene calls are TRBV6-1 and TRBJ2-1; D is possibly TRBD1 (6 bases). Germline CDR1 is MNHNS and CDR2 is SASEGT. This CDR3 is 14 amino acids long. V was clipped by 3 bases and J by 7 bases, with 13 bases between them. This CDR3 reads CASSEPWGRNEQFF. CDR3 nucleotide sequence: TGTGCCAGCAGTGAGCCATGGGGGCGAAATGAGCAGTTCTTC.

The rearrangement joins TRBV7-9 to TRBJ2-7; D may be TRBD2 (6 bases). The V gene's germline CDR1 is SEHNR and CDR2 FQNEAQ (reference sequence). This CDR3 comprises 16 residues. Trimming took 3 bases from V and 0 from J, leaving 15 bases between them. This CDR3 is CASSFSRRGLSYEQYF. The CDR3 nucleotides read TGTGCCAGCAGCTTTTCGCGGCGGGGCCTCTCCTACGAGCAGTACTTC.

The chain recombines TRBV27 with TRBJ2-1, with TRBD2 identical over 7 bases. This CDR3 region has 15 residues. The trim removed 4 bases at V and 3 bases at J, leaving 6 bases unmatched. CDR1 and CDR2 (germline): MNHEY, SMNVEV (reference sequence). The chain's CDR3 is CASSWPGTNYNEQFF. The CDR3 DNA sequence: TGTGCCAGCAGTTGGCCGGGGACTAACTACAATGAGCAGTTCTTC.

This sequence joins TRBV28 and TRBJ1-3; D perhaps matches TRBD1 (5 bases). The CDR3 totals 15 residues. Trimming took off 6 bases at V and 0 bases at J, with 12 bases between the two ends. Germline lookup yields CDR1 MDHEN and CDR2 SYDVKM. The CDR3, as DNA: TGTGCCAGCAGCTTCAGGGTGTCCTCTGGAAACACCATATATTTT. Its protein is CASSFRVSSGNTIYF.

The rearrangement joins TRBV6-5 to TRBJ1-6, with D possibly being TRBD1 (6 bases). Germline CDR1 and CDR2: MNHEY and SVGAGI. V lost 0 bases and J lost 8, with 11 bases in between. The CDR3 runs 15 residues. The CDR3 spells CASSYSPGVDSPLHF. CDR3 DNA: TGTGCCAGCAGTTACTCGCCAGGGGTGGATTCACCCCTCCACTTT.

This clone turned up a few times. The V and J genes are TRBV7-2 and TRBJ1-1, with 7 nucleotides matching TRBD1. The CDR3 spans 16 residues. Germline CDR1 is SGHTA and CDR2 is FQGNSA. V was clipped by 2 bases and J by 1 base; unmatched bases: 7. This chain's CDR3 is CASSLTGQARNTEAFF. CDR3 DNA: TGTGCCAGCAGCTTAACAGGACAGGCGAGGAACACTGAAGCTTTCTTT.

The chain employs TRBV28 and TRBJ1-6; D is unclear. Germline CDR1 reads MDHEN; CDR2 reads SYDVKM. CDR3 length: 13 amino acids. V lost 8 bases and J lost 8, with 13 bases in between. CDR3 loop: CASLSLSYSPLHF. As DNA, the CDR3 is TGTGCCAGCTTATCCCTTTCCTATTCACCCCTCCACTTT.

The chain couples TRBV2 to TRBJ2-7; 10 bases map to TRBD2. Germline-derived CDR1 and CDR2 are SNHLY and FYNNEI. CDR3 size: 17 residues. With V trimmed by 7 bases and J by 4 bases, 16 bases remained unmatched. This chain's CDR3 is CASTERLPSGSKYEQYF. Here the CDR3 DNA reads TGTGCCAGCACCGAAAGGTTACCTAGCGGGAGTAAGTACGAGCAGTACTTC.

The chain has TRBV19 and TRBJ2-7; D gene unclear. In germline, CDR1 is LNHDA, CDR2 SQIVND (reference sequence). V was pared by 4 bases and J by 3 bases, with 7 bases between. The CDR3 is 12 amino acids. The CDR3 coding sequence is TGTGCCAGTAGTACCCCTAACTACGAGCAGTACTTC. Translated, it gives CASSTPNYEQYF.

The J gene is TRBJ1-5, the V gene TRBV28; D call uncertain. The CDR3 is made up of 13 amino acids. V dropped 3 bases and J dropped 5 bases, with 8 bases sitting between them. From germline, CDR1 is MDHEN and CDR2 SYDVKM. CDR3: CASSFGPHQPQHF. DNA for the CDR3: TGTGCCAGCAGTTTTGGCCCGCATCAGCCCCAGCATTTT.

V and J are TRBV19 and TRBJ2-3, with a possible D match to TRBD2 (6 bases). The CDR3 has 17 residues. Trimming pared 11 bases from V and 2 bases from J, leaving 26 bases between. From germline, CDR1 is LNHDA and CDR2 SQIVND (reference sequence). CDR3 sequence reads: CAAGAAEGEGVTDTQYF. The CDR3, as DNA: TGTGCCGCCGGGGCGGCGGAGGGAGAAGGGGTCACAGATACGCAGTATTTT.

The rearrangement links TRBV11-2 to TRBJ2-7; 9 nucleotides agree with TRBD1. The J segment lost 2 bases and the V segment lost 5 bases, leaving 10 bases of the junction unmatched. CDR1 and CDR2 from the germline V gene are SGHAT and FQNNGV. The CDR3 loop spans 16 amino acids. The chain's CDR3 is CASSPTTGTGTYEQYF. For the CDR3, the DNA is TGTGCCAGCAGCCCTACCACCGGGACAGGGACCTACGAGCAGTACTTC.

The J gene is TRBJ2-7, the V gene TRBV7-9; 10 bases agree with TRBD2. J was trimmed by 10 bases and V by 1 base; bases with no gene match: 7. CDR3 length equals 14 residues. Looked up from germline, CDR1 is SEHNR and CDR2 is FQNEAQ (reference sequence). Written as DNA, the CDR3 is TGTGCCAGCAGCTTAGAGGCTAGCGGGAGAATCCAGTACTTC. Its protein is CASSLEASGRIQYF. Full variable domain (rest looked up from reference TRBV7-9 and TRBJ2-7): DTGVSQNPRHKITKRGQNVTFRCDPISEHNRLYWYRQTLGQGPEFLTYFQNEAQLEKSRLLSDRFSAERPKGSFSTLEIQRTEQGDSAMYLCASSLEASGRIQYFGPGTRLTVT.

The chain has TRBV3-1 (or the pseudogene TRBV3-2) and TRBJ1-3, with TRBD1 matching 7 bases. Trimming removed 1 base from V and 3 bases from J; junction bases left unmatched: 9. The germline V gene encodes CDR1 LGHDT and CDR2 YNNKEL (reference sequence). The CDR3 covers 17 residues. For the CDR3, the DNA is TGTGCCAGCAGCCAAGTAGGGACAGTCACCGTTGGAAACACCATATATTTT. Residues: CASSQVGTVTVGNTIYF.

This chain uses TRBV6-5 with TRBJ2-3; possible D gene TRBD2, 6 bases. Germline-derived CDR1 and CDR2 are MNHEY and SVGAGI. Trimming pared 8 bases from V and 6 bases from J, leaving 18 bases between. The CDR3 contains 14 residues. The CDR3 here is CASALGGPRDTQYF. The CDR3 nucleotides read TGTGCCAGCGCCCTCGGAGGGCCAAGGGATACGCAGTATTTT.

V usage is TRBV5-5 and J usage is TRBJ1-2; 7 bases are shared with TRBD1. CDR3 size: 13 residues. The V gene's germline CDR1 is SGHKS and CDR2 YYEKEE (reference sequence). Trimming removed 2 bases from V and 6 bases from J; junction bases left unmatched: 4. The CDR3 DNA is TGTGCCAGCAGCTTCCGGGACAGCAATGGCTACACCTTC. Protein sequence: CASSFRDSNGYTF. Together with reference TRBV5-5 and TRBJ1-2, the CDR3 gives the full variable domain: DAGVTQSPTHLIKTRGQQVTLRCSPISGHKSVSWYQQVLGQGPQFIFQYYEKEERGRGNFPDRFSARQFPNYSSELNVNALLLGDSALYLCASSFRDSNGYTFGSGTRLTVV.

This clone has a single count. This chain uses TRBV4-3 with TRBJ2-2; TRBD2 is a possible D gene (5 bases). Germline lookup yields CDR1 LGHNA and CDR2 YSLEER. Between the trimmed V and J ends, which lost 1 base and 1 base, there was a span of 10 bases. This CDR3 comprises 16 residues. CDR3 nucleotide sequence: TGCGCCAGCAGCCAAGCTATACGGGGGAACACCGGGGAGCTGTTTTTT. It yields the protein CASSQAIRGNTGELFF.